The rows below give T cell receptor beta chains drawn from one sample of a study of cytomegalovirus exposure and HLA in healthy donors. Clones were sequenced by immunoSEQ multiplex PCR, and TCRdb holds only the in-frame ones, with some missing. The data show under 200,000 clones, about 80% seen once. Sequenced sample: PBMCs. Receptors originate from a man aged 50 to 59 in good health and CMV-seropositive. Both conserved end residues are trimmed from each CDR3.

TRBJ1-1	TRBV19	ASSGGQGVVNTEAF
TRBJ1-2	TRBV6-4	ASSGPIRGRKYGYT
TRBJ1-6	TRBV28	ASSLYRQGAQTSPLH
TRBJ1-1	TRBV29-1	SVDLGQGYTEAF
TRBJ2-5	TRBV7-9	ASSFRGEETQY
TRBJ2-5	TRBV7-6	ASSLGGGKETQY
TRBJ1-5	TRBV7-9	SSSLGGVQPQH
TRBJ2-2	TRBV6-1	ASSEARWSSTGELF
TRBJ1-4	TRBV5-1	ASSLEQGGEKLF
TRBJ2-2	TRBV10-3	AIRGMTRSTGELF
TRBJ2-1	TRBV4-3	ASSQDGGAGGPSSYNEQF
TRBJ1-2	TRBV18	ASSPTAPMYRT
TRBJ2-3	TRBV9	ASGRTSGDTQY
TRBJ2-1	TRBV5-1	ASSLTGLNNEQF
TRBJ2-7	TRBV28	ASLSRENYEQY
TRBJ1-6	TRBV4-1	ASSQGEQDYSPLH
TRBJ1-5	TRBV9	ASSVGGSNQPQH
TRBJ1-5	TRBV19	ASSIAGNQLQH
TRBJ2-7	TRBV6-1	ASSEERGAWYDQY
TRBJ1-1	TRBV5-1	ASSLVRENTEAF
TRBJ1-1	TRBV11-2	ASSQDRVVAF
TRBJ2-2	TRBV28	ASSGGNTGELF
TRBJ1-6	TRBV30	AWSGGRGRNSPLH
TRBJ2-1	TRBV18	ASSPRGLSSYNEQF
TRBJ1-1	TRBV2	ASRQQGPTEAF
TRBJ1-1	TRBV28	ASSLTGYIEAF
TRBJ2-5	TRBV5-6	ASSLTVNQETQY
TRBJ1-5	TRBV30	AWSGNSNQPQH